The clone carrying this T cell receptor beta chain showed up many times. Its cognate antigen is unknown. Using RNA transcripts, the TCR beta CDR3 regions were amplified. Investigators did first-round RT-PCR with HTBI primers, then second-round multiplex PCR. One entry per CDR3 protein results from TCRdb running MiXCR on the multiplex PCR reads. The sample holds around 660,000 distinct CDR3 sequences, over 40% seen once. Out of around 9.5 ml of fresh peripheral blood, PBMCs were obtained. The sample is drawn from a study of Graves' ophthalmopathy and Graves' hyperthyroidism. Study as a whole: The study drew peripheral blood at initial diagnosis, before any treatment. Study results and limitations: Forecasting of ophthalmopathy progression by the model achieved 60% to 71% sensitivity and 72.22% specificity. Most expanded clonotypes in thyroid above 0.001 frequency also showed up in blood.

CDR1 SGHVS and CDR2 FQNEAQ come from the germline V gene. V shed 4 bases and J 4 bases; nucleotides not matched to a gene: 6. This CDR3 region has 14 residues. Sequencing was carried out using peripheral blood. The TCR comes from an adult man with Graves' ophthalmopathy. This chain links TRBV7-8 with TRBJ1-1; 7 bases map to TRBD1. The CDR3 sequence is CASSYNAGGTEAFF. The CDR3, as DNA: TGTGCCAGCAGCTACAACGCAGGGGGCACTGAAGCTTTCTTT.